These T cell receptor beta chains were read from a single sample in a study of T cells in Graves' hyperthyroidism and ophthalmopathy. MiXCR was run by TCRdb on the multiplex PCR reads, yielding one entry per CDR3 protein. The table has 220,000 or so distinct CDR3 sequences, roughly 15% seen once; the top ten hold about 29%. The sequencing sample was made of blood. These receptors originate from a woman aged 18-29 years with Graves' ophthalmopathy. The CDR3 runs from the conserved cysteine through the conserved F or W. Fields, in order: V gene, D gene, clone size, J gene, CDR3 protein, CDR3 DNA. D genes are given only for firm matches. Expanded clones are given a class, and other clones once, few, many or no size at all.

V: TRBV7-8; D: -; size: many; J: TRBJ2-7; CDR3: CASSPAGDFGLYEQYF; DNA: TGTGCCAGCAGCCCAGCCGGGGACTTTGGTCTCTACGAGCAGTACTTC
V: TRBV6-4; D: TRBD2; size: -; J: TRBJ2-1; CDR3: CASSDGLAGEPNEQFF; DNA: TGTGCCAGCAGTGACGGACTAGCGGGAGAACCCAATGAGCAGTTCTTC
V: TRBV30; D: -; size: many; J: TRBJ1-1; CDR3: CAWSVGFGTEAFF; DNA: TGTGCCTGGAGTGTAGGGTTTGGGACTGAAGCTTTCTTT
V: TRBV2; D: TRBD2; size: -; J: TRBJ2-7; CDR3: CASSDGASGPYEQYF; DNA: TGTGCCAGCAGTGACGGTGCTAGCGGTCCCTACGAGCAGTACTTC
V: TRBV13; D: TRBD1; size: many; J: TRBJ2-7; CDR3: CASSSRDRGYEQYF; DNA: TGTGCCAGCAGCTCCCGGGACAGGGGGTACGAGCAGTACTTC
V: TRBV19; D: -; size: few; J: TRBJ1-3; CDR3: CASSMGPQFGNTIYF; DNA: TGTGCCAGTAGTATGGGACCTCAATTCGGAAACACCATATATTTT
V: TRBV4-1; D: TRBD1; size: many; J: TRBJ1-5; CDR3: CASSQGGDRGLYQPQHF; DNA: TGCGCCAGCAGCCAAGGGGGGGACAGGGGCCTTTATCAGCCCCAGCATTTT
V: TRBV9; D: TRBD2; size: -; J: TRBJ2-2; CDR3: CASSVGTSGMVSGELFF; DNA: TGTGCCAGCAGCGTCGGGACTAGCGGGATGGTAAGCGGGGAGCTGTTTTTT
V: TRBV6-1; D: -; size: many; J: TRBJ1-2; CDR3: CASSRTVANYGYTF; DNA: TGTGCCAGCAGCCGGACAGTAGCTAACTATGGCTACACCTTC
V: TRBV19; D: TRBD1; size: few; J: TRBJ1-5; CDR3: CASSGTGDSNQPQHF; DNA: TGTGCCAGTAGCGGGACAGGCGATAGCAATCAGCCCCAGCATTTT
V: TRBV19; D: TRBD2; size: few; J: TRBJ2-7; CDR3: CASSTQQRGSPYEQYF; DNA: TGTGCCAGTAGTACACAACAACGCGGGAGCCCCTACGAGCAGTACTTC